Listed below are T cell receptor beta chains from one sample, sequenced in a study of cytomegalovirus exposure and HLA in healthy donors. The protocol was immunoSEQ multiplex PCR, while the TCRdb copy is restricted to in-frame clones and leaves out a portion. The sample contains about 150,000 clones, roughly 70% of which appear only once. What was sequenced was PBMCs. Receptors originate from a middle-aged man in good health and CMV-seropositive. Each CDR3 is given without its conserved first and last residue. D genes are given only for firm matches. A row's size may be missing; if present it is once, few, many or a size class.

NA NA TRBJ1-2 13 TRBV6-5 ASSYSNFWQGGYT
NA few TRBJ2-6 13 TRBV28 ASRATGSGANVLT
NA once TRBJ1-3 13 TRBV6-1 ASIPRGRVGNTIY
NA NA TRBJ1-5 14 TRBV18 ASSPKPQGPNQPQH
NA NA TRBJ2-3 10 TRBV9 ASSVVSDTQY
TRBD2 NA TRBJ2-3 13 TRBV7-2 ASSLAGGRADTQY
TRBD1 NA TRBJ2-7 12 TRBV5-8 ASSNHDRGYEQY
TRBD1 NA TRBJ1-2 12 TRBV7-2 ASSLDRLYYGYT
NA few TRBJ1-1 12 TRBV10-2 ASTERGSAGEAF
NA NA TRBJ1-1 10 TRBV14 ASSPSGAAAF
TRBD1 NA TRBJ2-7 14 TRBV19 ASSRLPGQGFYEQY
NA NA TRBJ2-1 13 TRBV5-1 ASRSSQPGGAKQF
NA NA TRBJ1-5 11 TRBV19 ASTPTVYQPQH
TRBD2 NA TRBJ2-1 14 TRBV5-1 ASSLVTSGIDNEQF
NA NA TRBJ1-1 13 TRBV29-1 SVAYSGRQGSEAF
NA NA TRBJ1-1 11 TRBV6-1 ASSEAVGPEAF
TRBD1 once TRBJ1-1 11 TRBV5-1 ASGPGTATEAF
TRBD1 NA TRBJ1-2 13 TRBV6-5 ASSYSRGRQDGYT
TRBD2 few TRBJ2-7 14 TRBV7-2 ASSYQGTSGGWEQY
TRBD2 NA TRBJ2-7 11 TRBV19 ASREREGLEQY
NA few TRBJ1-4 12 TRBV5-1 ASSLDRANEKLF
NA NA TRBJ1-2 10 TRBV7-9 ASSLGSGGYT
NA NA TRBJ2-3 12 TRBV18 ASSPVTSTDTQY
NA NA TRBJ1-2 11 TRBV6-5 ASRKGANYGYT
TRBD1 NA TRBJ1-2 14 TRBV7-8 ASSIGGTGEKGGYT
TRBD2 few TRBJ2-5 13 TRBV5-4 ASSSVTSLEETQY
TRBD1 NA TRBJ2-7 13 TRBV6-5 ASSYSGTGGFEQY
TRBD1 NA TRBJ1-3 14 TRBV10-3 AISERGTGTGNTIY
TRBD2 NA TRBJ2-1 14 TRBV5-4 ASSLASGRSYNEQF
NA NA TRBJ1-3 11 TRBV14 ASSQQQGSTIY